The 11 T cell receptor beta chains listed next were all sequenced from one sample in a study of OX40 agonist ivuxolimab in advanced cancers. The assay was immunoSEQ multiplex PCR, and TCRdb's table has in-frame clones only and misses some. This table has 65,000 to 95,000 clones, about 90% appearing once. This specimen consisted of CD4+ or CD8+ T cells sorted from blood, obtained in a trial of the OX40 agonist ivuxolimab. These receptor sequences come from an adult with an advanced solid tumor such as melanoma, head and neck, liver or kidney cancer.

The chain employs TRBV5-1 and TRBJ2-1, with 9 bases that match TRBD1. V trimming: 2 bases; J trimming: 5 bases; junction bases outside the gene matches: 5. The CDR3 is 15 residues long. The germline gives CDR1 SGHRS, CDR2 YFSETQ. The CDR3, as DNA: TGCGCCAGCAGCTTACAGGGGGCGCTTCACAATGAGCAGTTCTTC. Amino acids: CASSLQGALHNEQFF.

The chain joins TRBV28 to TRBJ1-4; tentative D call: TRBD1 (6 bases). The CDR3 runs 14 residues. Germline CDR1 and CDR2: MDHEN and SYDVKM. The ends were cut back, 4 bases at V and 7 bases at J, with 13 bases in the middle. The CDR3 nucleotides are TGTGCCAGCAGTTCTCCTGGGGGCGGTGAAAAACTGTTTTTT. Protein: CASSSPGGGEKLFF.

This clone was counted a few times. V is TRBV6-6 and J is TRBJ2-3, with D perhaps TRBD2 (5 bases). V was cut by 2 bases and J by 0 bases, with 12 bases left in between. This CDR3 spans 16 amino acids. Germline loops: CDR1 MNHNY, CDR2 SVGAGI (reference sequence). The CDR3 nucleotides read TGTGCCAGCAGTTACGGTAAACGGGGAAGCACAGATACGCAGTATTTT. As protein: CASSYGKRGSTDTQYF.

This clone was seen only once. This chain links TRBV4-1 with TRBJ2-3; 11 bases align to TRBD2. This CDR3 has 16 residues. V dropped 4 bases and J dropped 6; count of bases not matched to a gene: 9. Germline V gene sequence: CDR1 MGHRA, CDR2 YSYEKL. In DNA, the CDR3 is TGCGCCAGCAGCCGATCAGCTAGCGGGGGGTCGGATACGCAGTATTTT. Residues: CASSRSASGGSDTQYF.

The gene calls are TRBV30 and TRBJ1-3; D uncertain. Trimming removed 7 bases from V and 0 bases from J, with 16 bases in between. Germline V CDR1 and CDR2: GTSNPN, SVGIG (reference sequence). The CDR3 is 15 residues long. Here the CDR3 DNA reads TGTGCCTCCCGAATCGGAGCTCGCTCTGGAAACACCATATATTTT. Translation gives CASRIGARSGNTIYF.

The V gene is TRBV25-1, the J gene TRBJ1-2; D is perhaps TRBD1 (6 bases). CDR3 length: 14 amino acids. The germline CDR1 and CDR2 sequences are MGHDK and SYGVNS. V was shortened by 3 bases and J by 6 bases, with 14 bases between the two germline ends. The CDR3 protein is CASSDRFGQNGYTF. The CDR3 DNA reads as TGTGCCAGCAGTGACCGCTTCGGACAGAATGGCTACACCTTC.

This chain joins TRBV5-1 and TRBJ1-3; 7 bases match TRBD1. V lost 3 bases, J lost 0 bases, and 0 bases stayed unmatched. The germline V gene has CDR1 SGHRS and CDR2 YFSETQ. CDR3 length: 14 residues. The CDR3 DNA sequence: TGCGCCAGCAGCTCAGGGGGCTCTGGAAACACCATATATTTT. It codes for CASSSGGSGNTIYF.

V and J are TRBV11-2 and TRBJ2-3; D gene unclear. CDR3 length equals 14 residues. The V gene's germline CDR1 is SGHAT and CDR2 FQNNGV. V dropped 0 bases and J dropped 6 bases, with 10 bases sitting between them. CDR3 residues: CASSLDRAPDTQYF. In DNA form, the CDR3 reads TGTGCCAGCAGCTTAGATCGGGCACCCGATACGCAGTATTTT. Combining the CDR3 with reference TRBV11-2 and TRBJ2-3 gives the whole variable domain EAGVAQSPRYKIIEKRQSVAFWCNPISGHATLYWYQQILGQGPKLLIQFQNNGVVDDSQLPKDRFSAERLKGVDSTLKIQPAKLEDSAVYLCASSLDRAPDTQYFGPGTRLTVL.

This clone appeared once. This chain joins TRBV27 and TRBJ1-6; 7 positions agree with TRBD1. Trimming took 5 bases from V and 2 from J; bases not matched to a gene: 9. This CDR3 region has 17 residues. Germline V gives CDR1 MNHEY, CDR2 SMNVEV (reference sequence). CDR3 residues: CASSLRQGQPYNSPLHF. CDR3 coding DNA: TGTGCCAGCAGTCTACGACAGGGACAACCCTATAATTCACCCCTCCACTTT.

The V gene is TRBV6-5, the J gene TRBJ1-1; D remains ambiguous. The V gene lost 7 bases and the J gene lost 4 bases, with 13 bases spanning the gap. The CDR3 is made up of 13 amino acids. Per germline, CDR1 MNHEY and CDR2 SVGAGI. CDR3 region: CASTKGAFTEAFF. CDR3 nucleotides: TGTGCCAGCACAAAGGGCGCGTTCACTGAAGCTTTCTTT.

The gene calls are TRBV5-1 and TRBJ1-1; 10 positions match TRBD1. The CDR3 loop spans 17 amino acids. The germline CDR1 and CDR2 sequences are SGHRS and YFSETQ. The ends lost 4 bases at V and 3 bases at J; junction bases unmatched: 12. The CDR3 DNA sequence: TGCGCCAGCAGCCCTTTGGGACAGGGGCGGTTGCACACTGAAGCTTTCTTT. Protein product: CASSPLGQGRLHTEAFF.